A single T cell receptor beta chain is shown here with its context. Data came from immunoSEQ multiplex PCR; TCRdb stores just in-frame clones and leaves some out. Among about 24,000 clones, over 60% were seen once, and the ten largest hold over 9.5%. This specimen belongs to a study of early stage breast cancer tumors. Material: breast tumor tissue. The TCR originated in a person between 60 and 69 years old with breast cancer.

CDR3 DNA sequence: TGTGCCAGCAGCCAAGAGCTGCGGGACAGGGCCACAGATACGCAGTATTTT. Amino acid sequence: CASSQELRDRATDTQYF. The chain links TRBV4-2 to TRBJ2-3, with 9 bases matching TRBD1. The germline V gene has CDR1 LGHNA and CDR2 YNFKEQ. V trimming: 0 bases; J trimming: 2 bases; junction bases outside the gene matches: 6. The CDR3 covers 17 residues.